These 29 T cell receptor beta chains originate from one sample sequenced in a study of blood T cell repertoires in COVID-19 (dated by TCRdb to between 2020 and 2021). Library preparation used the immunoSEQ multiplex PCR assay. What TCRdb holds here is the immuneACCESS table cut down to in-frame rearrangements. Part of the clones is not present; checked against another copy, under half of the missing clones reflect an unresolved V gene, and the others are unexplained. This sample comprises some 140,000 clones, roughly nine tenths of them detected only once. Less than 0.6% of the sample comes from the top ten. The sample was peripheral blood. The receptors stem from a man aged 50-60 years with acute or convalescent COVID-19.

This chain connects TRBV6-5 to TRBJ2-2; 9 bases agree with TRBD2. V lost 6 bases and J lost 2; bases outside the gene matches: 1. This CDR3 region has 14 residues. Germline CDR1 and CDR2: MNHEY and SVGAGI. Here the CDR3 reads CASSLAGNTGELFF. The CDR3 bases are TGTGCCAGCAGCCTAGCGGGAAACACCGGGGAGCTGTTTTTT.

This chain links TRBV7-6 with TRBJ2-3; possible D gene TRBD1, 6 bases. Per germline, CDR1 SGHVS and CDR2 FNYEAQ. This CDR3 has 15 amino acids. With 1 base removed from V and 0 bases from J, the gap between germline ends came to 8 bases. The CDR3: CASSLGTVSTDTQYF. The CDR3 region has the DNA TGTGCCAGCAGCTTAGGGACAGTTAGCACAGATACGCAGTATTTT. The complete variable domain, with remaining parts taken from reference TRBV7-6 and TRBJ2-3, reads GAGVSQSPRYKVTKRGQDVALRCDPISGHVSLYWYRQALGQGPEFLTYFNYEAQQDKSGLPNDRFSAERPEGSISTLTIQRTEQRDSAMYRCASSLGTVSTDTQYFGPGTRLTVL.

The genes are TRBV29-1 and TRBJ2-3; D is undetermined. V was cut by 8 bases and J by 0 bases, with 6 bases left in between. The length of the CDR3 is 11 residues. Germline values: CDR1 SQVTM, CDR2 ANQGSEA. The CDR3 loop is CSLQSTDTQYF. CDR3 sequence (DNA): TGCAGCCTGCAGAGCACAGATACGCAGTATTTT.

This chain's CDR3 is CAWRGRGSHYEQYV. In nucleotides, the CDR3 is TGTGCCTGGAGAGGTCGGGGGAGCCACTACGAGCAGTACGTC. This chain links TRBV30 with TRBJ2-7, with a tentative D call TRBD2 (6 bases). Germline CDR1 is GTSNPN and CDR2 is SVGIG (reference sequence). The V end was cut by 3 bases, the J end by 3 bases, with 15 bases between. The CDR3 loop spans 14 amino acids.

This rearrangement joins TRBV27 to TRBJ1-1; tentatively, D is TRBD1 (6 bases). V lost 6 bases to trimming and J lost 4 bases, with 15 bases between them. The germline gives CDR1 MNHEY, CDR2 SMNVEV (reference sequence). This CDR3 contains 14 residues. The CDR3 nucleotides read TGTGCCAGCAGCGAAGGGGGTTTGATCACTGAAGCTTTCTTT. Translating gives CASSEGGLITEAFF.

CDR3 nucleotides: TGTGCCAGCAGCCAAGGTCGACAGGGGGTAGGAAACACCATATATTTT. It yields the protein CASSQGRQGVGNTIYF. The V and J genes are TRBV4-2 and TRBJ1-3, with TRBD1 matching over 9 bases. With V trimmed by 1 base and J by 4 bases, 5 bases remained unmatched. The CDR3 length is 16 residues. Germline loops: CDR1 LGHNA, CDR2 YNFKEQ.

The chain combines TRBV6-5 with TRBJ2-7; tentatively, D is TRBD2 (6 bases). The CDR3 extends over 15 amino acids. V dropped 6 bases and J dropped 6 bases, with 21 bases sitting between them. Germline CDR1 MNHEY, CDR2 SVGAGI. CDR3 in DNA: TGTGCCAGCAGGACGACGGGGGTAGGGAGGAGCGAGCAGTACTTC. Translation gives CASRTTGVGRSEQYF.

In its sample, this clone was seen once. V and J are TRBV7-6 and TRBJ2-7; possible D gene TRBD1, 6 bases. The CDR3 runs 15 residues. Germline CDR1 SGHVS, CDR2 FNYEAQ. Trimming shortened V by 0 bases and J by 3 bases, and 12 bases separated the two germline ends. CDR3 loop: CASSLAGRGHYEQYF. The CDR3 DNA sequence: TGTGCCAGCAGCTTAGCGGGCAGGGGACACTACGAGCAGTACTTC.

V usage is TRBV5-1 and J usage is TRBJ2-1, with 8 bases lining up with TRBD1. The CDR3 contains 15 residues. Germline V gives CDR1 SGHRS, CDR2 YFSETQ. Losses at the gene ends were 4 bases for V and 4 bases for J; bases not matched to a gene: 7. DNA of the CDR3: TGCGCCAGCAGCATAGGACAGGGTTCGTACAATGAGCAGTTCTTC. This gives the protein CASSIGQGSYNEQFF.

The CDR3 protein is CATNAQGAEKLFF. In nucleotides, the CDR3 is TGTGCCACCAACGCACAGGGTGCGGAAAAACTGTTTTTT. The chain links TRBV19 to TRBJ1-4, with D perhaps matching TRBD1 (6 bases). The V gene lost 10 bases and the J gene lost 8 bases, with 17 bases spanning the gap. CDR3 size: 13 residues. Germline CDR1 LNHDA, CDR2 SQIVND (reference sequence).

This clone appeared once. The gene calls are TRBV18 and TRBJ2-7, with unresolved D. CDR1 and CDR2 (germline): KGHSH, LQKENI. V was shortened by 2 bases and J by 0 bases, with 8 bases between the two germline ends. This CDR3 is 14 amino acids long. As DNA, the CDR3 is TGTGCCAGCTCACCATCTGGTAGCTCCTACGAGCAGTACTTC. Its protein is CASSPSGSSYEQYF.

This chain uses TRBV27 with TRBJ1-6; maybe TRBD1 (5 bases). Germline loops: CDR1 MNHEY, CDR2 SMNVEV (reference sequence). Trimming pared 6 bases from V and 3 bases from J, leaving 12 bases between. The CDR3 covers 15 residues. CDR3 protein: CASRQRQNYNSPLHF. For the CDR3, the DNA is TGTGCCAGCAGGCAGCGACAGAACTATAATTCACCCCTCCACTTT.

In this sample, this clone turned up once. The chain combines TRBV18 with TRBJ2-7, with 12 bases matching TRBD2. The V gene end was trimmed by 9 bases and the J gene end by 4 bases; junction bases not matched to a gene: 10. The CDR3 length is 15 residues. Looked up from germline, CDR1 is KGHSH and CDR2 is LQKENI. CDR3 protein: CASSLTSGGGYEQYV. DNA of the CDR3: TGTGCCAGTTCTTTGACTAGCGGGGGAGGATACGAGCAGTACGTC.

V and J are TRBV30 and TRBJ1-5; D remains ambiguous. V shed 8 bases and J shed 2 bases, with 13 bases lying between them. This CDR3 has 13 residues. Germline CDR1 GTSNPN, CDR2 SVGIG (reference sequence). CDR3 sequence reads: CAATDGGNQPQHF. CDR3 coding DNA: TGTGCCGCCACGGACGGGGGCAATCAGCCCCAGCATTTT.

The chain joins TRBV19 to TRBJ2-3; 14 nucleotides agree with TRBD2. The ends lost 6 bases at V and 6 bases at J; junction bases unmatched: 17. The CDR3 is 19 amino acids. CDR1 is LNHDA and CDR2 is SQIVND in the germline V gene (reference sequence). In DNA, the CDR3 is TGTGCCAGTAGCCCGGGCGGACTAGCGGGGGGCCCAGGTCGCGATACGCAGTATTTT. It codes for CASSPGGLAGGPGRDTQYF.

The chain employs TRBV3-1 (or the pseudogene TRBV3-2) and TRBJ2-1; 12 bases line up with TRBD2. In germline, CDR1 is LGHDT, CDR2 YNNKEL (reference sequence). The V segment lost 3 bases and the J segment 9 bases; nucleotides outside the gene matches: 9. The CDR3 loop spans 16 amino acids. CDR3 sequence reads: CASSQSVTSGRSEQFF. In DNA, the CDR3 is TGTGCCAGCAGCCAGTCAGTGACTAGCGGGAGAAGTGAGCAGTTCTTC.

The chain has TRBV6-5 and TRBJ1-1, with D possibly being TRBD1 (6 bases). Looked up from germline, CDR1 is MNHEY and CDR2 is SVGAGI. This CDR3 is 13 amino acids long. Trimming pared 7 bases from V and 3 bases from J, leaving 12 bases between. As DNA, the CDR3 is TGTGCCAGCACTCAGGGGTTGCACACTGAAGCTTTCTTT. It specifies CASTQGLHTEAFF.

The chain combines TRBV6-2 or TRBV6-3 with TRBJ2-1, with 10 bases aligning to TRBD1. The length of the CDR3 is 17 residues. In germline, CDR1 is MNHEY, CDR2 SVGEGT. The junction had 11 bases not matched to a gene; V was cut back by 3 bases and J by 6 bases. The CDR3 bases are TGTGCCAGCAGTTATTCTTTGACGGGACAGGGGCCCAATGAGCAGTTCTTC. Protein: CASSYSLTGQGPNEQFF.

The rearrangement uses TRBV4-3 and TRBJ2-1, with 7 bases lining up with TRBD1. CDR3 size: 13 residues. Germline trimming cut 0 bases from V and 14 bases from J; bases unmatched to any gene: 7. Germline values: CDR1 LGHNA, CDR2 YSLEER. The CDR3 bases are TGCGCCAGCAGCCAAGATCTAACAACAGGGGAGTTCTTC. Amino acid sequence: CASSQDLTTGEFF.

V usage is TRBV13 and J usage is TRBJ2-7; no firm D call. This CDR3 is 11 amino acids long. Trimming pared 3 bases from V and 3 bases from J, leaving 3 bases between. From germline, CDR1 is PRHDT and CDR2 FYEKMQ (reference sequence). The CDR3 spells CASSFGYEQYV. The CDR3 DNA reads as TGTGCCAGCAGCTTCGGCTACGAGCAGTACGTC.

In DNA, the CDR3 is TGTGCCAGTAGCCTAGGACAGGTTGGGACAGATACGCAGTATTTT. This codes for CASSLGQVGTDTQYF. The J gene is TRBJ2-3, the V gene TRBV19; 7 nucleotides match TRBD1. The J segment lost 3 bases and the V segment lost 6 bases, leaving 9 bases of the junction unmatched. The CDR3 loop spans 15 amino acids. Germline CDR1 is LNHDA and CDR2 is SQIVND (reference sequence).

V gene TRBV30 combines with J gene TRBJ1-1; D not resolved. Germline V lookup: CDR1 GTSNPN, CDR2 SVGIG (reference sequence). CDR3 length: 13 amino acids. The V end was cut by 2 bases, the J end by 7 bases, with 14 bases between. Written as DNA, the CDR3 is TGTGCCTGGAGTACGGGAGTAGGGAGTGAAGCTTTCTTT. Its protein is CAWSTGVGSEAFF.

V is TRBV4-3 and J is TRBJ1-1; D perhaps matches TRBD1 (5 bases). This CDR3 comprises 16 residues. Per germline, CDR1 LGHNA and CDR2 YSLEER. V was pared by 0 bases and J by 4 bases, with 15 bases between. The CDR3 DNA reads TGCGCCAGCAGCCAAGACCGGACAAGAAGGATCACTGAAGCTTTCTTT. This encodes CASSQDRTRRITEAFF.

In this sample, this clone turned up once. This sequence joins TRBV10-3 and TRBJ1-4; tentatively, D is TRBD1 (5 bases). Germline V CDR1 and CDR2: ENHRY, SYGVKD. CDR3 length: 13 residues. Trimming cost V 5 bases and J 7 bases, with 11 bases left between them. CDR3 in amino acids: CAISTGGVEKLFF. CDR3 DNA: TGTGCCATCAGTACCGGGGGTGTTGAAAAACTGTTTTTT.

The chain recombines TRBV3-1 (or the pseudogene TRBV3-2) with TRBJ2-7, with a weak D call TRBD2 (6 bases). Germline values: CDR1 LGHDT, CDR2 YNNKEL (reference sequence). The ends were cut back, 3 bases at V and 2 bases at J, with 14 bases in the middle. The CDR3 totals 15 residues. CDR3: CASSQGTWGAYEQYF. CDR3 DNA sequence: TGTGCCAGCAGCCAGGGGACGTGGGGGGCCTACGAGCAGTACTTC.

This clone was recorded a few times. The chain uses TRBV5-1 and TRBJ1-1, with 7 bases that match TRBD1. J gave up 5 bases and V 3 bases, and 1 base lay outside the gene matches. This CDR3 comprises 12 residues. Looked up from germline, CDR1 is SGHRS and CDR2 is YFSETQ. The DNA for the CDR3 is TGCGCCAGCAGCTGGGGACAGACTGAAGCTTTCTTT. Its translation: CASSWGQTEAFF.

The chain uses TRBV5-8 and TRBJ1-2; 10 nucleotides match TRBD1. J gave up 4 bases and V 4 bases, and 4 bases lay outside the gene matches. The CDR3 consists of 14 residues. Germline loops: CDR1 SGHTS, CDR2 YDEGEE. CDR3 nucleotides: TGTGCCAGCAGCCAGACAGGGGGCGTCTATGGCTACACCTTC. Amino acids: CASSQTGGVYGYTF.

The chain combines TRBV19 with TRBJ1-1; D possibly corresponds to TRBD1 (6 bases). The germline gives CDR1 LNHDA, CDR2 SQIVND (reference sequence). The CDR3 sequence is 15 residues long. Trimming shortened V by 3 bases and J by 3 bases, and 14 bases separated the two germline ends. CDR3 in amino acids: CASSIRAEGDTEAFF. The CDR3 DNA sequence: TGTGCCAGTAGTATTAGAGCCGAGGGGGACACTGAAGCTTTCTTT.

The chain combines TRBV29-1 with TRBJ2-7; weak D call: TRBD2 (7 bases). The CDR3 runs to 15 residues. The V end lost 5 bases, the J end lost 5 bases, and 22 bases lay between the germline ends. Germline-derived CDR1 and CDR2 are SQVTM and ANQGSEA. CDR3 sequence reads: CSVSPGRGRGDEQYF. The CDR3 DNA reads TGCAGCGTTTCCCCTGGGAGGGGGAGAGGGGACGAGCAGTACTTC.